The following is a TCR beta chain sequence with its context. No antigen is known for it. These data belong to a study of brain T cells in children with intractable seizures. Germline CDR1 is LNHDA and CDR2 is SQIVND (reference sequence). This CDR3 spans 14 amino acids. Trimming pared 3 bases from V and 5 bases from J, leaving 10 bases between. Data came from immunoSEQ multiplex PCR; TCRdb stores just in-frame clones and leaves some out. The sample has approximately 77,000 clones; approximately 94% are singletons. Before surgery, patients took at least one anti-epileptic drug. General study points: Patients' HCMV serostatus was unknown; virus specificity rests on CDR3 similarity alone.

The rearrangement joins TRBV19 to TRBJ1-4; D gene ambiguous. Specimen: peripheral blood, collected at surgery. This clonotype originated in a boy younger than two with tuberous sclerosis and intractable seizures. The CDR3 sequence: CASSISLGNEKLFF. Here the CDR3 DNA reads TGTGCCAGTAGTATCTCGCTCGGGAATGAAAAACTGTTTTTT.